These 18 T cell receptor beta chains originate from one sample sequenced in a study of CXCR3-negative and CXCR3-positive naive CD8 T cells. Via 5' RACE with UMI labels, TRB cDNA libraries were prepared. After re-calling the 5' RACE reads, TCRdb lists one entry per CDR3 protein, DNA absent. The specimen's table records under 65,000 distinct CDR3 sequences. Material for sequencing was memory CD8+ T cells from blood. These receptors were obtained from a human donor in good health. Some clones in this sample may be carry-over from other donors' samples.

The V gene is TRBV6-5, the J gene TRBJ1-5; TCRdb outputs TRBD1, but without DNA this stays unchecked. CDR1 MNHEY and CDR2 SVGAGI come from the germline V gene. The length of the CDR3 is 14 residues. CDR3 sequence: CASSYLQGRQPQNF.

The genes are TRBV7-3 and TRBJ2-7; TCRdb designates TRBD1, a call that cannot be tested without DNA. The CDR3 runs to 15 residues. Germline assignment: CDR1 SGHTA and CDR2 FQGTGA. CDR3 loop: CASRVRRDRAYEQYF.

The chain has TRBV10-2 and TRBJ2-2; TCRdb reports TRBD1, a call that lacks DNA to check it against. This CDR3 spans 17 amino acids. Germline loops: CDR1 WSHSY, CDR2 SAAADI. The CDR3 here is CASSESGAGRYTGELFF.

The chain is built from TRBV4-1 and TRBJ1-6. CDR1 is MGHRA and CDR2 is YSYEKL in the germline V gene. CDR3 size: 17 residues. CDR3 in amino acids: CASIQDATALYNSPLHF.

The chain carries TRBV7-9 and TRBJ2-7; TCRdb's D call, TRBD1, is unchecked because there is no DNA. The CDR3 extends over 15 amino acids. Germline loops: CDR1 SEHNR, CDR2 FQNEAQ (reference sequence). The CDR3 here is CASSTFAQQGYEQYF. Filled out from reference TRBV7-9 and TRBJ2-7, the complete variable domain reads DTGVSQNPRHKITKRGQNVTFRCDPISEHNRLYWYRQTLGQGPEFLTYFQNEAQLEKSRLLSDRFSAERPKGSFSTLEIQRTEQGDSAMYLCASSTFAQQGYEQYFGPGTRLTVT.

V gene TRBV29-1 combines with J gene TRBJ2-2; the TCRdb D gene call, TRBD1, has no DNA to confirm it. CDR1 is SQVTM and CDR2 is ANQGSEA in the germline V gene. The CDR3 length is 13 residues. CDR3 region: CSALGQGAGELFF.

The chain couples TRBV4-3 to TRBJ1-1. The CDR3 has 15 residues. CDR1 and CDR2 from the germline V gene are LGHNA and YSLEER. The CDR3 reads CASSQGNGDAIQAFF.

The V and J genes are TRBV13 and TRBJ2-7; absent DNA, TCRdb's TRBD1 call cannot be checked. The CDR3 has 12 residues. In germline, CDR1 is PRHDT, CDR2 FYEKMQ (reference sequence). The CDR3 region is CASSRGTGGQYF.

The chain employs TRBV28 and TRBJ1-5; TCRdb selects TRBD1, and the lack of DNA leaves this call unchecked. Germline loops: CDR1 MDHEN, CDR2 SYDVKM. This CDR3 contains 16 residues. The CDR3 reads CASSPILRGGNQPQHF.

The V gene is TRBV20-1, the J gene TRBJ2-1. Germline-derived CDR1 and CDR2 are DFQATT and SNEGSKA (reference sequence). The CDR3 has 13 residues. The CDR3 sequence is CSARGTDYNEQLF.

V usage is TRBV28 and J usage is TRBJ1-2; there is no DNA to check the TCRdb D call of TRBD1. This CDR3 spans 14 amino acids. Germline values: CDR1 MDHEN, CDR2 SYDVKM. CDR3 protein: CAPRIQGLFYGYTF.

This rearrangement joins TRBV4-3 to TRBJ2-6. The CDR3 length is 16 residues. CDR1 LGHNA and CDR2 YSLEER come from the germline V gene. CDR3 region: CASSQDGFSGANVLTF.

The CDR3 here is CSADSEGETQYF. This sequence joins TRBV29-1 and TRBJ2-5; TCRdb outputs TRBD1, but without DNA this stays unchecked. Per the germline V gene, CDR1 is SQVTM and CDR2 is ANQGSEA. The CDR3 has 12 amino acids.

This chain links TRBV20-1 with TRBJ2-7; TCRdb proposes TRBD1, but this gene call is untestable without DNA. This CDR3 spans 14 amino acids. Per the germline V gene, CDR1 is DFQATT and CDR2 is SNEGSKA (reference sequence). CDR3 sequence reads: CSARDLQGAYEQYF.

The chain employs TRBV5-1 and TRBJ1-5; TCRdb designates TRBD1, a call that cannot be tested without DNA. Germline V gives CDR1 SGHRS, CDR2 YFSETQ. The CDR3 sequence is 16 residues long. CDR3: CASSLGQGAADVAQHF. The whole variable domain, filled in from reference TRBV5-1 and TRBJ1-5, reads KAGVTQTPRYLIKTRGQQVTLSCSPISGHRSVSWYQQTPGQGLQFLFEYFSETQRNKGNFPGRFSGRQFSNSRSEMNVSTLELGDSALYLCASSLGQGAADVAQHFGDGTRLSIL.

V and J are TRBV25-1 and TRBJ2-5; TCRdb designates TRBD2, a call that cannot be tested without DNA. CDR3 length: 15 amino acids. Per germline, CDR1 MGHDK and CDR2 SYGVNS. The CDR3 protein is CASSEPASAEETQYF.

The J gene is TRBJ2-2, the V gene TRBV29-1; TCRdb outputs TRBD1, but without DNA this stays unchecked. Germline V gene data show CDR1 as SQVTM and CDR2 as ANQGSEA. This CDR3 region has 12 residues. The CDR3 is CSVYRETGELFF.

The chain recombines TRBV29-1 with TRBJ1-2. The CDR3 is 13 amino acids. In germline, CDR1 is SQVTM, CDR2 ANQGSEA. CDR3 sequence reads: CSAQPIDGYGYTF.